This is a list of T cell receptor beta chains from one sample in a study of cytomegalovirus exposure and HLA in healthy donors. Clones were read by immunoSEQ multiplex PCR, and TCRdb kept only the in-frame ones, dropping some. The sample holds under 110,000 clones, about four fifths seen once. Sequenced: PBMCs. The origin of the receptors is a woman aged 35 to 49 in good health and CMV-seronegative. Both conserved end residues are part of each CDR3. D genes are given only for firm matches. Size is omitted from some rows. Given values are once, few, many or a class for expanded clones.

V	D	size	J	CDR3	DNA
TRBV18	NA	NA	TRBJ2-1	CASSPLAARNEQFF	TGTGCCAGCTCACCACTGGCGGCCCGGAATGAGCAGTTCTTC
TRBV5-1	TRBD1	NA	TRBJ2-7	CASSPYDRGVSEQYF	TGCGCCAGCAGCCCATACGACAGGGGTGTTTCCGAGCAGTACTTC
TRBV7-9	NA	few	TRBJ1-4	CASSPNKRTVNEKLFF	TGTGCCAGCAGCCCCAACAAGAGGACAGTAAATGAAAAACTGTTTTTT
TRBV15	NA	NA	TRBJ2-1	CATSREAFNEQFF	TGTGCCACCAGCAGAGAGGCCTTCAATGAGCAGTTCTTC
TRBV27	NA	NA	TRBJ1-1	CASSFFPGAGTEAFF	TGTGCCAGCAGTTTTTTTCCAGGGGCGGGCACTGAGGCTTTCTTT
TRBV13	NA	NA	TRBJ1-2	CASSRGGDYGYTF	TGTGCCAGCTCAAGGGGGGGGGACTATGGCTACACCTTC
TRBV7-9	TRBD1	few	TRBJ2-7	CASRAGQGASYEQYF	TGTGCCAGCAGAGCCGGACAGGGGGCTTCCTACGAGCAGTACTTC
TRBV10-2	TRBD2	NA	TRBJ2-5	CASSPGASGVQETQYF	TGCGCCAGCAGTCCTGGGGCTAGCGGGGTCCAAGAGACCCAGTACTTC
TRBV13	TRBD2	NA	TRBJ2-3	CASSTLAGGTSTDTQYF	TGTGCCAGCAGCACACTAGCGGGAGGTACGAGCACAGATACGCAGTATTTT
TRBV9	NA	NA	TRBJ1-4	CASSVESSATNEKLFF	TGTGCCAGCAGCGTAGAATCGAGTGCAACTAATGAAAAACTGTTTTTT
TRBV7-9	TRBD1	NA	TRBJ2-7	CASSQGAYEQYF	TGTGCCAGCAGTCAGGGGGCCTACGAGCAGTACTTC
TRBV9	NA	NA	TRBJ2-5	CASSESSIGETQYF	TGTGCCAGCAGCGAATCTAGCATCGGGGAGACCCAGTACTTC
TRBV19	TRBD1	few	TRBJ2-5	CASRSTGVETQYF	TGTGCCAGTAGATCGACAGGGGTCGAGACCCAGTACTTC
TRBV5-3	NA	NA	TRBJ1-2	CARSARGARGGGYTF	TGTGCCAGAAGCGCCCGGGGGGCCCGGGGGGGTGGCTACACCTTC
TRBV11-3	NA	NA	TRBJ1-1	CASSRSSNTEAFF	TGTGCCAGCAGTCGGAGTTCGAACACTGAAGCTTTCTTT
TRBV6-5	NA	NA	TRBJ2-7	CASSYMASLAYEQYF	TGTGCCAGCAGTTACATGGCTAGCCTGGCCTACGAGCAGTACTTC
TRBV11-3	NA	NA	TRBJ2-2	CASSSRQENTGELFF	TGTGCCAGCAGCTCGCGACAGGAGAACACCGGGGAGCTGTTTTTT
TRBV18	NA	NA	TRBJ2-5	CASSPGQTQETQYF	TGTGCCAGCTCACCAGGACAGACCCAAGAGACCCAGTACTTC
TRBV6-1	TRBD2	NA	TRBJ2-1	CASSEYVAGLYNEQFF	TGTGCCAGCAGTGAATATGTAGCGGGGCTCTACAATGAGCAGTTCTTC
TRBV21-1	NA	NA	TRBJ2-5	CASSHGTSGRETQYF	TGTGCCAGCAGTCACGGGACTAGCGGGAGGGAGACCCAGTACTTC
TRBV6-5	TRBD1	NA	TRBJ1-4	CASRPRTGGQEKLFF	TGTGCCAGCAGACCCCGGACAGGGGGCCAGGAAAAACTGTTTTTT
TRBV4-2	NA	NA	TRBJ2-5	CASSRRTGARETQYF	TGTGCCAGCAGCCGCCGAACAGGAGCTCGAGAGACCCAGTACTTC
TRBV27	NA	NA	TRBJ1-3	CASTPLAPWVGNTIYF	TGTGCCAGCACCCCCCTAGCGCCCTGGGTTGGAAACACCATATATTTT
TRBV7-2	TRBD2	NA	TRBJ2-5	CASSLAAGIVGQETQYF	TGTGCCAGCAGCTTAGCAGCGGGGATAGTGGGGCAAGAGACCCAGTACTTC
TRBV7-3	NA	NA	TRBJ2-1	CASSSPTGGGTEQFF	TGTGCCAGCAGCTCCCCTACGGGTGGAGGGACCGAGCAGTTCTTC
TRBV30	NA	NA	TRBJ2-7	CAWSGGDIYEQYF	TGTGCCTGGAGTGGCGGGGATATTTACGAGCAGTACTTC
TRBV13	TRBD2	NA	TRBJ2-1	CASSSGGRGYNEQFF	TGTGCCAGCAGCTCCGGGGGGAGGGGCTACAATGAGCAGTTCTTC
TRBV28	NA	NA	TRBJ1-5	CASRGPHSNQPQHF	TGTGCCAGCAGGGGCCCCCACAGTAATCAGCCCCAGCATTTT
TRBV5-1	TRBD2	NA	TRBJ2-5	CASSHSLSGEETQYF	TGCGCCAGCAGCCATTCCCTGAGCGGGGAAGAGACCCAGTACTTC